One sample yielded the 31 T cell receptor beta chains listed below, sequenced in a study of T cells in Graves' hyperthyroidism and ophthalmopathy. Authors of the study amplified TCR beta CDR3 regions from RNA transcripts. The TCR CDR3 first-round RT-PCR relied on the HTBI primer set. TCRdb re-derived calls from the multiplex PCR reads in MiXCR, one entry per CDR3 protein. The sample has hundreds of thousands of distinct CDR3 sequences, roughly 14% seen once. The material sequenced was blood. These receptors were taken from a woman between 40 and 55 years old with Graves' ophthalmopathy.

This chain uses TRBV5-4 with TRBJ2-2, with no clear D. Per the germline V gene, CDR1 is SGHNT and CDR2 is YYREEE (reference sequence). The CDR3 sequence is 13 residues long. Between the trimmed V and J ends, which lost 2 bases and 3 bases, there was a span of 5 bases. The CDR3 DNA reads TGTGCCAGCAGCTTTTACGACACCGGGGAGCTGTTTTTT. Translating it yields CASSFYDTGELFF.

This clonotype occurred many times. The genes are TRBV29-1 and TRBJ2-4, with TRBD1 matching 7 bases. CDR1 and CDR2 (germline): SQVTM, ANQGSEA. The CDR3 covers 15 residues. The V and J ends lost 7 bases and 0 bases, in that order; junction bases with no gene match: 9. The CDR3, as DNA: TGCAGCGCCACGACAGGGAGTCTAGCCAAAAACATTCAGTACTTC. This gives the protein CSATTGSLAKNIQYF.

There are a few counts of this clonotype. The junction and the germline gene differ at one end; a read error may be behind it. This chain's CDR3 is CASSDRDYRNF. Here the CDR3 DNA reads TGTGCCAGCAGCGACCGGGACTACCGGAACTTC. The chain couples TRBV28 to TRBJ2-7; the match to TRBD2 covers 7 bases. The CDR3 extends over 11 amino acids. Germline V gene data show CDR1 as MDHEN and CDR2 as SYDVKM. Supplemented by reference TRBV28 and TRBJ2-7, the full variable domain reads DVKVTQSSRYLVKRTGEKVFLECVQDMDHENMFWYRQDPGLGLRLIYFSYDVKMKEKGDIPEGYSVSREKKERFSLILESASTNQTSMYLCASSDRDYRNFGPGTRLTVT.

The V call is TRBV28, the J call TRBJ2-5; 12 bases are a match to TRBD2. Germline V gene sequence: CDR1 MDHEN, CDR2 SYDVKM. V trimming: 5 bases; J trimming: 3 bases; junction bases outside the gene matches: 19. This CDR3 comprises 20 residues. The CDR3 DNA sequence: TGTGCCAGCAGTGCACGGGACAGAGCGGGACTAGCGGGTCTAAAAGAGACCCAGTACTTC. Translation: CASSARDRAGLAGLKETQYF. The full variable domain, completed using reference TRBV28 and TRBJ2-5, is DVKVTQSSRYLVKRTGEKVFLECVQDMDHENMFWYRQDPGLGLRLIYFSYDVKMKEKGDIPEGYSVSREKKERFSLILESASTNQTSMYLCASSARDRAGLAGLKETQYFGPGTRLLVL.

This clonotype came up many times. CDR3 in amino acids: CASSTGGLNQPQHF. The CDR3 nucleotides read TGTGCCAGCAGTACAGGGGGCCTCAATCAGCCCCAGCATTTT. The chain combines TRBV6-1 with TRBJ1-5; 9 positions match TRBD1. The germline V gene has CDR1 MNHNS and CDR2 SASEGT. With 5 bases clipped from V and 3 bases from J, the junction kept 2 bases outside the gene matches. The CDR3 contains 14 residues.

At least ten counts were recorded for this clonotype. The CDR3 loop is CASSPQENTEAFF. In nucleotides, the CDR3 is TGTGCCAGCAGTCCTCAAGAAAACACTGAAGCTTTCTTT. The chain has TRBV27 and TRBJ1-1; D not certain. Looked up from germline, CDR1 is MNHEY and CDR2 is SMNVEV (reference sequence). CDR3 length: 13 residues. V was clipped by 5 bases and J by 2 bases, with 9 bases between them.

This clonotype was seen once. The chain links TRBV7-8 to TRBJ1-5; 12 bases agree with TRBD1. There are 18 residues in the CDR3. Trimming took 5 bases from V and 4 from J; bases not matched to a gene: 12. Germline V CDR1 and CDR2: SGHVS, FQNEAQ. CDR3: CASSPPGTGGLSNQPQHF. CDR3 nucleotide sequence: TGTGCCAGCAGCCCGCCGGGGACAGGGGGCTTAAGTAATCAGCCCCAGCATTTT.

This clonotype was seen ten or more times. The chain has TRBV9 and TRBJ2-2, with D possibly TRBD1 on 7 matching bases. Trimming took off 8 bases at V and 6 bases at J, with 26 bases between the two ends. The CDR3 sequence is 17 residues long. CDR1 SGDLS and CDR2 YYNGEE come from the germline V gene. In nucleotides, the CDR3 is TGTGCCAGTCCGAAATATGGACAGGCCGGAGGGGCCGGGGAGCTGTTTTTT. Its translation: CASPKYGQAGGAGELFF.

This clonotype was recorded many times. The gene calls are TRBV20-1 and TRBJ2-7; 12 bases fit TRBD2. The V gene's germline CDR1 is DFQATT and CDR2 SNEGSKA (reference sequence). The CDR3 runs to 16 residues. V lost 5 bases, J lost 2 bases, and 10 bases stayed unmatched. CDR3 sequence: CSASTSSGRGAYEQYF. In DNA form, the CDR3 reads TGCAGTGCTTCGACCTCTAGCGGGAGGGGGGCCTACGAGCAGTACTTC.

The chain recombines TRBV12-3 or TRBV12-4 with TRBJ2-3; D gene uncertain. This CDR3 comprises 13 residues. V lost 3 bases to trimming and J lost 2 bases, with 6 bases between them. Written as DNA, the CDR3 is TGTGCCAGCAGTTTGGCTTACACAGATACGCAGTATTTT. Translation: CASSLAYTDTQYF.

This clonotype was observed many times. The rearrangement joins TRBV10-3 to TRBJ1-2, with D possibly matching TRBD1 (6 bases). Germline V gene lookup returns CDR1 ENHRY and CDR2 SYGVKD. The CDR3 loop spans 14 amino acids. Trimming stripped 5 bases from V and 8 bases from J, with 18 bases between. Written as DNA, the CDR3 is TGTGCCATCAGTTCTACGGGACATTTGTACGGCTACACCTTC. It translates to CAISSTGHLYGYTF.

The chain combines TRBV5-8 with TRBJ2-2; perhaps TRBD2 as D (6 bases). V was clipped by 3 bases and J by 6 bases, with 9 bases between them. From germline, CDR1 is SGHTS and CDR2 YDEGEE. The CDR3 covers 13 residues. CDR3 residues: CASSWREAGELFF. For the CDR3, the DNA is TGTGCCAGCAGCTGGAGGGAGGCCGGGGAGCTGTTTTTT.

This clonotype has a handful of counts. The chain combines TRBV24-1 with TRBJ1-1; weak D call: TRBD1 (5 bases). V shed 3 bases and J shed 3 bases, with 19 bases lying between them. Germline CDR1 reads KGHDR; CDR2 reads SFDVKD. This CDR3 comprises 17 residues. As DNA, the CDR3 is TGTGCCACCAGTGATCCCCTACGGGGGGGTGGGGACACTGAAGCTTTCTTT. The encoded protein is CATSDPLRGGGDTEAFF.

This clonotype occurred once. This rearrangement joins TRBV6-1 to TRBJ1-3; D is uncertain. Between the trimmed V and J ends, which lost 6 bases and 0 bases, there was a span of 12 bases. The CDR3 has 15 residues. Germline V gene sequence: CDR1 MNHNS, CDR2 SASEGT. DNA of the CDR3: TGTGCCAGCAGAGGATCGACGGGCTCTGGAAACACCATATATTTT. Amino acids: CASRGSTGSGNTIYF.

This clonotype was observed at least ten times. The V call is TRBV12-3 or TRBV12-4, the J call TRBJ2-7; D remains unclear. Trimming removed 2 bases at V and 1 base at J, with 9 bases between. The CDR3 is 14 amino acids. The CDR3 DNA reads TGTGCCAGCAGTTTAAAGGGTCATTCCTACGAGCAGTACTTC. Its translation is CASSLKGHSYEQYF.

This clonotype showed up many times. This rearrangement joins TRBV29-1 to TRBJ2-7; unclear D gene. The CDR3 spans 11 residues. Germline CDR1 is SQVTM and CDR2 is ANQGSEA. Deletions cut 3 bases from V and 2 bases from J, with 5 bases between. Here the CDR3 reads CSVDGAYEQYF. DNA for the CDR3: TGCAGCGTTGATGGGGCCTACGAGCAGTACTTC.

This clonotype was detected ten times or more. The chain links TRBV15 to TRBJ2-2, with D perhaps given as TRBD1 or TRBD2 (5 bases each). Per germline, CDR1 LNHNV and CDR2 YYDKDF (reference sequence). The V and J ends lost 3 bases and 5 bases respectively, with 13 bases between them. There are 15 residues in the CDR3. CDR3 in amino acids: CATSSAPEGTGELFF. CDR3 sequence (DNA): TGTGCCACCAGCAGCGCCCCCGAGGGGACCGGGGAGCTGTTTTTT. Combining the CDR3 with reference TRBV15 and TRBJ2-2 gives the whole variable domain DAMVIQNPRYQVTQFGKPVTLSCSQTLNHNVMYWYQQKSSQAPKLLFHYYDKDFNNEADTPDNFQSRRPNTSFCFLDIRSPGLGDTAMYLCATSSAPEGTGELFFGEGSRLTVL.

This clonotype was detected a few times. This chain uses TRBV10-3 with TRBJ1-1, with D perhaps matching TRBD1 (5 bases). The CDR3 totals 15 residues. CDR1 ENHRY and CDR2 SYGVKD come from the germline V gene. The V end lost 7 bases, the J end lost 3 bases, and 18 bases lay between the germline ends. CDR3 sequence (DNA): TGTGCCATCACCCGAATCGGGGGAGGGGACACTGAAGCTTTCTTT. It encodes CAITRIGGGDTEAFF.

This clonotype has a count of ten or more. This chain joins TRBV30 and TRBJ2-7; 7 bases align to TRBD1. The CDR3 contains 13 residues. The germline V gene has CDR1 GTSNPN and CDR2 SVGIG (reference sequence). V shed 6 bases, J shed 2 bases, and the junction held 7 bases outside the gene matches. The CDR3 sequence is CACLTGSAYEQYF. CDR3 nucleotides: TGTGCCTGTCTGACAGGGTCGGCCTACGAGCAGTACTTC.

This clonotype has at least ten counts. The chain is built from TRBV6-2 or TRBV6-3 and TRBJ2-7; D might be TRBD2 (5 bases). Trimming removed 3 bases at V and 3 bases at J, with 18 bases between. The CDR3 totals 16 residues. Germline V gene lookup returns CDR1 MNHEY and CDR2 SVGEGT. This CDR3 is CASSYSLEGSFYEQYF. The CDR3 DNA reads TGTGCCAGCAGTTATTCCCTCGAGGGAAGCTTCTACGAGCAGTACTTC.

The chain links TRBV29-1 to TRBJ1-1; D unresolved. The germline V and J ends were trimmed by 0 bases and 1 base, with 6 bases remaining between them. Looked up from germline, CDR1 is SQVTM and CDR2 is ANQGSEA. CDR3 size: 13 residues. The CDR3 sequence is CSVEEARNTEAFF. The CDR3 region has the DNA TGCAGCGTTGAAGAAGCTAGGAACACTGAAGCTTTCTTT.

The chain recombines TRBV25-1 with TRBJ2-5; 7 bases fit TRBD2. This CDR3 region has 16 residues. Germline CDR1 and CDR2: MGHDK and SYGVNS. Losses at the gene ends were 5 bases for V and 2 bases for J; bases not matched to a gene: 11. The CDR3: CASSPWGGGGQETQYF. DNA for the CDR3: TGTGCCAGCAGTCCTTGGGGGGGTGGGGGTCAAGAGACCCAGTACTTC.

This clonotype was observed at least ten times. This CDR3 is CSGGGSNQPQHF. CDR3 bases: TGTTCAGGAGGTGGGAGCAATCAGCCCCAGCATTTT. The V gene is TRBV19, the J gene TRBJ1-5; D not certain. Germline V gene lookup returns CDR1 LNHDA and CDR2 SQIVND (reference sequence). CDR3 length: 12 amino acids.

This rearrangement joins TRBV30 to TRBJ1-2, with TRBD1 matching over 8 bases. CDR1 and CDR2 (germline): GTSNPN, SVGIG (reference sequence). The CDR3 sequence is 12 residues long. The J segment lost 8 bases and the V segment lost 0 bases, leaving 2 bases of the junction unmatched. This CDR3 is CAWSVQGGGYTF. CDR3 in DNA: TGTGCCTGGAGTGTACAGGGGGGCGGCTACACCTTC.

The chain recombines TRBV11-1 with TRBJ2-7, with TRBD2 matching over 15 bases. Trimming took 1 base from V and 5 from J; bases not matched to a gene: 3. The CDR3 runs to 16 residues. Per the germline V gene, CDR1 is SGHAT and CDR2 is FQDESV (reference sequence). The CDR3 reads CASSLGTSGRAHEQYF. CDR3 nucleotide sequence: TGTGCCAGCAGCTTAGGGACTAGCGGGAGGGCCCACGAGCAGTACTTC.

This clonotype was detected many times. V and J are TRBV19 and TRBJ1-5; D is perhaps TRBD1 (6 bases). CDR3 length equals 14 residues. Looked up from germline, CDR1 is LNHDA and CDR2 is SQIVND (reference sequence). The V end was cut by 5 bases, the J end by 0 bases, with 8 bases between. The CDR3 loop is CASSGQISNQPQHF. In DNA, the CDR3 is TGTGCCAGTAGTGGACAGATTAGCAATCAGCCCCAGCATTTT.

In its sample, this clonotype was seen many times. This chain uses TRBV7-2 with TRBJ1-6, with D perhaps matching TRBD1 (5 bases). The CDR3 sequence is 14 residues long. CDR1 and CDR2 (germline): SGHTA, FQGNSA. The V and J ends lost 5 bases and 3 bases respectively, with 8 bases between them. This CDR3 reads CASSPGGYNSPLHF. DNA for the CDR3: TGTGCCAGCAGCCCCGGGGGCTATAATTCACCCCTCCACTTT.

This clonotype was detected ten times or more. The chain employs TRBV11-1 and TRBJ1-1; D is undetermined. Per the germline V gene, CDR1 is SGHAT and CDR2 is FQDESV (reference sequence). The V end was cut by 5 bases, the J end by 3 bases, with 13 bases between. The CDR3 consists of 14 residues. Here the CDR3 DNA reads TGTGCCAGCAGCGACCGAGGCTCGGACACTGAAGCTTTCTTT. Its translation: CASSDRGSDTEAFF.

This clonotype showed up many times. The chain uses TRBV6-2 or TRBV6-3 and TRBJ1-2; a weak D match, TRBD1 (6 bases). The germline V gene has CDR1 MNHEY and CDR2 SVGEGT. V lost 1 base and J lost 4, with 7 bases in between. The CDR3 is made up of 13 amino acids. As DNA, the CDR3 is TGTGCCAGCAGTTACTTGGACAGCTATGGCTACACCTTC. Translation: CASSYLDSYGYTF.

CDR3 coding DNA: TGCAGCTATTACCTTTGGCAGGGGCAAGAGACCCAGTACTTC. Translating it yields CSYYLWQGQETQYF. The genes are TRBV29-1 and TRBJ2-5; D may be TRBD1 (6 bases). The CDR3 has 14 residues. V was shortened by 8 bases and J by 2 bases, with 18 bases between the two germline ends. Germline V gene lookup returns CDR1 SQVTM and CDR2 ANQGSEA.

The chain carries TRBV28 and TRBJ1-6; D call uncertain. The CDR3 totals 13 residues. The ends were cut back, 11 bases at V and 4 bases at J, with 12 bases in the middle. Germline V CDR1 and CDR2: MDHEN, SYDVKM. CDR3 in DNA: TGTGCCGGCCAACAGACATATAATTCACCCCTCCACTTT. Encoded protein: CAGQQTYNSPLHF.